What follows are 18 T cell receptor beta chains derived from one specimen sequenced in a study. TCRdb fed the 5' RACE reads into MiXCR, producing one record per CDR3 protein. The sample records roughly 9,900 distinct CDR3 sequences, over 15% being singletons. Cells sorted as Tregs were CD4+, CD25+ and CD127-/low. The sample taken for sequencing was Tregs sorted from a lymph node. The source is a female donor with breast cancer.

A note on this clonotype: A much larger clone lies one base from this, so it may be a read error. The chain is built from TRBV5-1 and TRBJ2-1, with D possibly TRBD2 on 6 matching bases. CDR1 is SGHRS, CDR2 YFSETQ, per germline. The CDR3 runs to 15 residues. CDR3 in amino acids: CASSYSGSALIERFF. The CDR3 DNA follows: TGCGCCAGCAGCTACTCCGGGAGCGCCCTCATTGAGCGGTTCTTC.

This clonotype rates as medium-sized. The gene calls are TRBV5-1 and TRBJ2-5, with no clear D. Germline assignment: CDR1 SGHRS and CDR2 YFSETQ. CDR3 length: 15 amino acids. Trimming left V 0 bases short and J 2 bases short, with 11 bases between. This CDR3 is CASSLAPGKQETQYF. The CDR3 DNA reads as TGCGCCAGCAGCTTGGCACCCGGAAAGCAAGAGACCCAGTACTTC.

This clonotype is termed medium-sized. The chain combines TRBV6-2 or TRBV6-3 with TRBJ1-5; no reliable D call. Trimming removed 4 bases from V and 2 bases from J, with 6 bases in between. The CDR3 sequence is 13 residues long. The germline CDR1 and CDR2 sequences are MNHEY and SVGEGT. In DNA, the CDR3 is TGTGCCAGCAGTTTCGGACGCAATCAGCCCCAGCATTTT. This encodes CASSFGRNQPQHF.

At least ten counts were recorded for this clonotype. J is TRBJ1-1 and V is TRBV7-2, with a weak D call TRBD1 (5 bases). CDR3 length: 14 residues. V was clipped by 3 bases and J by 4 bases, with 12 bases between them. Germline lookup yields CDR1 SGHTA and CDR2 FQGNSA. This CDR3 reads CASSFGQGGTEAFF. The CDR3 DNA follows: TGTGCCAGCAGCTTCGGCCAGGGAGGCACTGAAGCTTTCTTT.

Of note for this clonotype: This may be a read error: a much more frequent sequence differs by one nucleotide. The chain carries TRBV4-1 and TRBJ2-5; D might be TRBD2 (5 bases). The germline V gene encodes CDR1 MGHRA and CDR2 YSYEKL. The CDR3 covers 12 residues. The CDR3 protein is CASSQVGETPYF. CDR3 bases: TGCGCCAGCAGCCAGGTCGGGGAGACCCCGTACTTC.

This clonotype counts as medium-sized. This chain links TRBV4-2 with TRBJ2-7, with D uncertain. The CDR3 spans 15 residues. Germline CDR1 and CDR2: LGHNA and YNFKEQ. The V end lost 6 bases, the J end lost 2 bases, and 17 bases lay between the germline ends. CDR3 residues: CASSPGPQATYEQYF. CDR3 DNA: TGTGCCAGCAGTCCCGGGCCCCAGGCCACCTACGAGCAGTACTTC.

The chain recombines TRBV7-2 with TRBJ2-4; D is possibly TRBD1 or TRBD2 (5 bases each). The CDR3 is 13 residues long. V lost 2 bases to trimming and J lost 9 bases, with 11 bases between them. Germline loops: CDR1 SGHTA, CDR2 FQGNSA. For the CDR3, the DNA is TGTGCCAGCAGCTTACGGAAGGGGAGCATTCAGTACTTC. Amino acids: CASSLRKGSIQYF.

This rearrangement joins TRBV20-1 to TRBJ2-1, with 11 nucleotides matching TRBD2. There are 14 residues in the CDR3. Per germline, CDR1 DFQATT and CDR2 SNEGSKA (reference sequence). V shed 0 bases, J shed 7 bases, and the junction held 2 bases outside the gene matches. CDR3 in DNA: TGCAGTGCTAGAGATCGACTAGCGGGAAATGAGCAGTTCTTC. Protein: CSARDRLAGNEQFF.

The chain is built from TRBV15 and TRBJ2-4; no reliable D call. Germline CDR1 and CDR2: LNHNV and YYDKDF (reference sequence). The CDR3 length is 12 residues. Trimming cost V 1 base and J 8 bases, with 6 bases left between them. Written as DNA, the CDR3 is TGTGCCACCAGCAGAGCCGGTGACATTCAGTACTTC. Its translation is CATSRAGDIQYF. Together with reference TRBV15 and TRBJ2-4, the CDR3 gives the full variable domain: DAMVIQNPRYQVTQFGKPVTLSCSQTLNHNVMYWYQQKSSQAPKLLFHYYDKDFNNEADTPDNFQSRRPNTSFCFLDIRSPGLGDTAMYLCATSRAGDIQYFGAGTRLSVL.

In its sample, this clonotype is medium-sized. This rearrangement joins TRBV24-1 to TRBJ2-5; the match to TRBD1 covers 8 bases. The germline gives CDR1 KGHDR, CDR2 SFDVKD. CDR3 length: 14 amino acids. V gave up 1 base and J gave up 6 bases; unmatched junction bases: 3. The CDR3 loop reads CATSDLRQGQTQYF. The CDR3, as DNA: TGTGCCACCAGTGATTTACGACAGGGGCAGACCCAGTACTTC.

This clonotype was recorded a few times. It may be a read error: a sequence one base away is much more abundant. This sequence joins TRBV9 and TRBJ1-3; D call uncertain. The CDR3 is made up of 13 amino acids. Germline V gives CDR1 SGDLS, CDR2 YYNGEE. The CDR3 here is CASSFQPGNIIYF. In nucleotides, the CDR3 is TGTGCCAGCAGCTTCCAGCCCGGAAACATCATATATTTT.

By proportion, this clonotype is medium-sized. The genes are TRBV11-3 and TRBJ2-1; 8 nucleotides line up with TRBD2. Germline trimming cut 2 bases from V and 5 bases from J; bases unmatched to any gene: 8. The CDR3 has 16 residues. CDR1 is SGHNT and CDR2 is YENEEA in the germline V gene. Here the CDR3 reads CASSLRSGLEHNEQFF. CDR3 nucleotide sequence: TGTGCCAGCAGCTTAAGGTCGGGACTAGAACACAATGAGCAGTTCTTC.

Of note for this clonotype: A single base separates this from a much larger clone, so it may be a read error. The gene calls are TRBV4-1 and TRBJ2-1; D unclear. Germline CDR1 reads MGHRA; CDR2 reads YSYEKL. The CDR3 loop spans 15 amino acids. V lost 0 bases and J lost 4, with 10 bases in between. The CDR3 reads CASSQEMQAYNEQFF. Written as DNA, the CDR3 is TGCGCCAGCAGCCAAGAGATGCAAGCGTACAATGAGCAGTTCTTC.

This clonotype ranks as medium-sized. The V gene is TRBV20-1, the J gene TRBJ2-7, with 10 nucleotides matching TRBD2. The trim removed 3 bases at V and 0 bases at J, leaving 5 bases unmatched. The CDR3 totals 15 residues. Germline V gene data show CDR1 as DFQATT and CDR2 as SNEGSKA (reference sequence). CDR3 amino acids: CSARTLAGASYEQYF. In DNA form, the CDR3 reads TGCAGTGCTAGGACTCTAGCGGGAGCCTCCTACGAGCAGTACTTC.

Within the sample, this clonotype is medium-sized. This rearrangement joins TRBV6-6 to TRBJ1-3, with D maybe TRBD1 (5 bases). V was clipped by 7 bases and J by 0 bases, with 10 bases between them. The CDR3 has 14 residues. The germline gives CDR1 MNHNY, CDR2 SVGAGI (reference sequence). The CDR3 nucleotides are TGTGCCAGCACCCCCAGGGACTCTGGAAACACCATATATTTT. This gives the protein CASTPRDSGNTIYF.

This chain joins TRBV27 and TRBJ2-3; 7 nucleotides agree with TRBD1. The DNA end lines up better with TRBJ1-5; the J call may be wrong. The germline V gene has CDR1 MNHEY and CDR2 SMNVEV (reference sequence). This CDR3 comprises 14 residues. CDR3 coding DNA: TGTGCCAGCAGTTCGGGACAGAACACAGATACGCAGCATTTT. Translating it yields CASSSGQNTDTQHF.

This clonotype was seen ten or more times. V gene TRBV5-1 combines with J gene TRBJ1-3, with D tentatively TRBD1 (5 bases). Per the germline V gene, CDR1 is SGHRS and CDR2 is YFSETQ. V lost 0 bases and J lost 4, with 5 bases in between. This CDR3 comprises 13 residues. For the CDR3, the DNA is TGCGCCAGCAGCTTGGGACAGGGAAACACCATATATTTT. Amino acids: CASSLGQGNTIYF.

As for this clonotype: Since a much larger clone is just one base distant, this may be a read error. As the CDR3 is not closed by the conserved phenylalanine or tryptophan, this likely results from a read error. The V call is TRBV28, the J call TRBJ2-7, with 7 bases fitting TRBD2. Germline CDR1 and CDR2: MDHEN and SYDVKM. V was clipped by 1 base and J by 9 bases; unmatched bases: 0. The CDR3 runs 11 residues. CDR3 region: CASSLSGGQYS. Written as DNA, the CDR3 is TGTGCCAGCAGTTTATCGGGGGGGCAGTACTCC.